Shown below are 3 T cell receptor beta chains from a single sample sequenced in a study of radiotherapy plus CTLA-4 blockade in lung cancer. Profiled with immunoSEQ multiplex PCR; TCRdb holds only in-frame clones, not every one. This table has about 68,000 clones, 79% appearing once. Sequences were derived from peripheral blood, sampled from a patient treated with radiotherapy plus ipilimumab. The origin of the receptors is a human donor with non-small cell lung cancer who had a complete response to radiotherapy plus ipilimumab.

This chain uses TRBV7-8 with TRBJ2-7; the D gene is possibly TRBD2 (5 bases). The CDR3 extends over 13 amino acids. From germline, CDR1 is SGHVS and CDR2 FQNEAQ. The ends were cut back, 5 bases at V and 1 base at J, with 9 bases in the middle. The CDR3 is CASSPDSSYEQYV. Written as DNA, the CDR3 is TGTGCCAGCAGCCCGGACTCTTCCTACGAGCAGTACGTC.

The CDR3, as DNA: TGTGCCAGCAGCTCCGAGGGCCGCGGCGAGCAGTACTTC. It translates to CASSSEGRGEQYF. The J gene is TRBJ2-7, the V gene TRBV9; D possibly corresponds to TRBD2 (5 bases). The V gene's germline CDR1 is SGDLS and CDR2 YYNGEE. This CDR3 is built from 13 residues. Trimming shortened V by 4 bases and J by 6 bases, and 14 bases separated the two germline ends.

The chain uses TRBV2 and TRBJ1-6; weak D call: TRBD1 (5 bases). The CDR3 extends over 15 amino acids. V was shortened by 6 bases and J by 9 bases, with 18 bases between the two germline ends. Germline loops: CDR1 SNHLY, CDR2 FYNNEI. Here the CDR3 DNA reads TGTGCCAGCAGGACCCGGGGGGTTCGTGCTTCACCCCTCCACTTT. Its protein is CASRTRGVRASPLHF.